The clone carrying this T cell receptor beta chain was recorded a few times. The antigen is undetermined. V was shortened by 4 bases and J by 0 bases, with 15 bases between the two germline ends. CDR3 length equals 16 residues. Germline V gene data show CDR1 as MNHEY and CDR2 as SVGAGI. This entry is derived from a study of T-cell memory formation after mild COVID-19. General study findings and limits: Mainly CM and EM harbored the contracting CD4+ clones; mainly EMRA harbored the CD8+ ones. SARS-CoV-2 specificity was not confirmed for second-wave clones peaking on day 37. Detection of some responders pre-infection suggested pre-existing cross-reactive memory T cells participated.

With constant-segment primers, 5'RACE yielded cDNA libraries of TCR alpha and TCR beta that carried sample barcodes and UMIs. TCRdb re-derived calls from the 5' RACE reads in MiXCR, one entry per CDR3 protein. Of about 560,000 distinct CDR3 sequences listed, roughly 17% are singletons. The sequencing input was PBMCs or a T cell subset sorted from them (not recorded which). The chain is built from TRBV6-5 and TRBJ2-5, with no clear D. The source is an adult woman who had mild COVID-19 (a few samples of this study predate the infection). Cell type and time point are not known. CDR3 sequence: CASSSTRTRYQETQYF. Written as DNA, the CDR3 is TGTGCCAGCAGTTCCACTCGGACCAGGTACCAAGAGACCCAGTACTTC.